This TCR beta chain was profiled in a study of shared clonotypes between healthy human individuals. On the study more broadly: Plates per donor: three CD4 naive, three CD4 memory, two CD8 naive, one CD8 memory.

At a deep level, the assay was run. Generated by immunoSEQ multiplex PCR, the TCRdb table keeps only in-frame clones and is missing some. The sample lists about 1 million clones, roughly 70% seen once, with about 1.5% in the top ten. This clone was detected a few times. The sequence was collected from a man between 18 and 29 years old in good health. The specimen was memory CD4+ T cells sorted from blood. Subset described: CD45RA-negative fraction.

CDR3 residues: CATRAGNSPLHF. Here the CDR3 DNA reads TGTGCCACTAGGGCGGGCAATTCACCCCTCCACTTT. The V call is TRBV19, the J call TRBJ1-6; D is ambiguous. The V end lost 10 bases, the J end lost 7 bases, and 11 bases lay between the germline ends. CDR1 is LNHDA, CDR2 SQIVND, per germline (reference sequence). The CDR3 loop spans 12 amino acids.